A selection of T cell receptor beta chains follows, all from one sample in a study of blood T cells in healthy people across ages. TCRdb analysed the 5' RACE reads with MiXCR anew, one entry per CDR3 protein. The sample has approximately 1.5 million distinct CDR3 sequences, roughly 32% seen once. Sequences were obtained from blood. All receptors come from a woman aged 25 to 45 in good health. Each CDR3 is given with its conserved first and last residue. Fields, in order: CDR3 DNA, CDR3 protein, V gene, clone size, D gene, J gene. The D gene is left open where the match is weak. Size tells how often a clone was seen (once, few, many) or the class of an expanded clone, and some rows leave it out.

cdr3_nt: TGTGCCAGCTCACCACCGGACAGGGCCAACTATGGCTACACCTTC
cdr3_aa: CASSPPDRANYGYTF
v_call: TRBV18
clone_size: few
d_call: TRBD1
j_call: TRBJ1-2

cdr3_nt: TGCAGTGCTAGACTAGCAGGGGGCGCCGCCAATGAGCAGTTCTTC
cdr3_aa: CSARLAGGAANEQFF
v_call: TRBV20-1
clone_size: -
d_call: TRBD1
j_call: TRBJ2-1

cdr3_nt: TGCGCCAGCAGCCAGTCCCCGGGACAGGGGGCGTATACGCAGTATTTT
cdr3_aa: CASSQSPGQGAYTQYF
v_call: TRBV4-1
clone_size: -
d_call: TRBD1
j_call: TRBJ2-3

cdr3_nt: TGTACCAGCACCCTTAGCGGGGGGAACTACGAGCAGTACTTC
cdr3_aa: CTSTLSGGNYEQYF
v_call: TRBV12-3/TRBV12-4
clone_size: -
d_call: TRBD2
j_call: TRBJ2-7

cdr3_nt: TGCGCCAGCAGCTTGGAGGGAACAGACAATGAGCAGTTCTTC
cdr3_aa: CASSLEGTDNEQFF
v_call: TRBV5-1
clone_size: -
d_call: -
j_call: TRBJ2-1

cdr3_nt: TGTGCCAGCAGTTACCCACTCCCGAGTGAGCAGTACTTC
cdr3_aa: CASSYPLPSEQYF
v_call: TRBV6-5
clone_size: many
d_call: -
j_call: TRBJ2-7

cdr3_nt: TGCAGGGCTAGAGATCCGGGGAAAGGCTACACCTTC
cdr3_aa: CRARDPGKGYTF
v_call: TRBV20-1
clone_size: few
d_call: -
j_call: TRBJ1-2

cdr3_nt: TGTGCCAGCAGCTTATTCAAGGCTACTCAGCCCCCAGATACGCAGTATTTT
cdr3_aa: CASSLFKATQPPDTQYF
v_call: TRBV13
clone_size: -
d_call: -
j_call: TRBJ2-3

cdr3_nt: TGTGCCAGCTCACCAGGTCGGGCAGACCTCTCCTACGAGCAGTACTTC
cdr3_aa: CASSPGRADLSYEQYF
v_call: TRBV18
clone_size: -
d_call: -
j_call: TRBJ2-7

cdr3_nt: TGTGCCAGCAGCGTAGAGTGGTGGGCTGGGGCCTACGAGCAGTACTTC
cdr3_aa: CASSVEWWAGAYEQYF
v_call: TRBV9
clone_size: few
d_call: -
j_call: TRBJ2-7

cdr3_nt: TGCGCCAGCAGCCAAGAATCCTTGTACAGCTCCTACAATAAGCAGTTCTTC
cdr3_aa: CASSQESLYSSYNKQFF
v_call: TRBV4-1
clone_size: once
d_call: -
j_call: TRBJ2-1

cdr3_nt: TGCAGTGCTAGATTCCCGGGGGGTATCGATCAGCCCCAGCATTTT
cdr3_aa: CSARFPGGIDQPQHF
v_call: TRBV20-1
clone_size: few
d_call: -
j_call: TRBJ1-5

cdr3_nt: TGTGCCAGCAGAGCCGGGACAGGGCTCCAGCCCCAGCATTTT
cdr3_aa: CASRAGTGLQPQHF
v_call: TRBV2
clone_size: few
d_call: TRBD1
j_call: TRBJ1-5

cdr3_nt: TGCGCCAGCAGGCGTGGGGACAGGGAGTCGAATGAGCAGTTCTTC
cdr3_aa: CASRRGDRESNEQFF
v_call: TRBV4-1
clone_size: few
d_call: TRBD1
j_call: TRBJ2-1

cdr3_nt: TGTGCCAGCAGCTCGCACAGGGGGAGGCAAGAGACCCAGTACTTC
cdr3_aa: CASSSHRGRQETQYF
v_call: TRBV5-5
clone_size: many
d_call: TRBD1
j_call: TRBJ2-5

cdr3_nt: TGTGCCAGCAGTGCAGGGGCCGGGGGGGCCAACGTCCTGACTTTC
cdr3_aa: CASSAGAGGANVLTF
v_call: TRBV12-3/TRBV12-4
clone_size: -
d_call: -
j_call: TRBJ2-6

cdr3_nt: TGTGCCAGCAGCGTAGGGGGACAGGGTGACTACGAGCAGTACTTC
cdr3_aa: CASSVGGQGDYEQYF
v_call: TRBV9
clone_size: many
d_call: TRBD1
j_call: TRBJ2-7

cdr3_nt: TGCAGTGCTCCCGACGTCTCCTACAATGAGCAGTTCTTC
cdr3_aa: CSAPDVSYNEQFF
v_call: TRBV20-1
clone_size: few
d_call: -
j_call: TRBJ2-1

cdr3_nt: TGTGCCAGCAGCTTCTGGACAGGGGGCTTGACAGCGGACACAGATACGCAGTATTTT
cdr3_aa: CASSFWTGGLTADTDTQYF
v_call: TRBV11-1
clone_size: -
d_call: TRBD1
j_call: TRBJ2-3

cdr3_nt: TGTGCCAGCAGTCTTAGCGGGGGCCACACAGATACGCAGTATTTT
cdr3_aa: CASSLSGGHTDTQYF
v_call: TRBV2
clone_size: many
d_call: TRBD2
j_call: TRBJ2-3

cdr3_nt: TGTGCCAGCAGCTTCGCGGACAGGGACCCCTACGAGCAGTACTTC
cdr3_aa: CASSFADRDPYEQYF
v_call: TRBV7-2
clone_size: few
d_call: TRBD1
j_call: TRBJ2-7

cdr3_nt: TGCGCCAGCAGCCAAGGTGCAGGGTACTCCTACGAGCAGTACTTC
cdr3_aa: CASSQGAGYSYEQYF
v_call: TRBV4-3
clone_size: once
d_call: -
j_call: TRBJ2-7